These 24 T cell receptor beta chains were all obtained from the same sample, sequenced in a study of breast tumors, draining lymph nodes, adjacent tissues. Axillary draining lymph nodes of breast cancer patients supplied the node samples. TCRdb analysed the multiplex PCR reads with MiXCR anew, one entry per CDR3 protein. The profile shows over 150,000 distinct CDR3 sequences, 30% to 40% of them singletons. Sequenced material: axillary lymph node tissue. All receptors derive from a female donor with breast cancer. Some clones in this sample may be carry-over from other donors' samples.

This clonotype has a handful of counts. Just one base apart from a much larger clone, this may be a read error. This chain links TRBV20-1 with TRBJ2-7, with 10 nucleotides matching TRBD2. Germline V gene sequence: CDR1 DFQATT, CDR2 SNEGSKA (reference sequence). J was trimmed by 6 bases and V by 1 base; bases with no gene match: 6. The CDR3 is 14 residues long. The CDR3 spells CSARAGTSVTEQYF. CDR3 bases: TGCAGTGCTAGAGCCGGGACTAGCGTAACCGAGCAGTACTTC.

For this clonotype: An end of the junction differs from the germline gene, which may be a read error. The gene calls are TRBV20-1 and TRBJ1-6; 7 positions match TRBD1. There are 12 residues in the CDR3. CDR1 DFQATT and CDR2 SNEGSKA come from the germline V gene (reference sequence). Here the CDR3 DNA reads TGCAGTGCTACTGGACAGGCCTCACCCCCCCACTTT. Encoded protein: CSATGQASPPHF.

There are a few counts of this clonotype. A much larger clone is a single base away; this may be a read error. The CDR3 loop reads CACSLVLGANNEKLFF. In DNA form, the CDR3 reads TGTGCCTGCAGCTTAGTTTTGGGGGCGAATAATGAAAAACTGTTTTTT. This chain connects TRBV7-9 to TRBJ1-4; D possibly corresponds to TRBD1 (6 bases). CDR3 length equals 16 residues. CDR1 is SEHNR and CDR2 is FQNEAQ in the germline V gene (reference sequence).

On this clonotype: This may arise from a read error, as a much more abundant clone is one base away. J is TRBJ2-7 and V is TRBV25-1; D ambiguous. Germline values: CDR1 MGHDK, CDR2 SYGVNS. V lost 4 bases and J 8 bases, leaving 9 bases between the germline ends. This CDR3 is built from 11 residues. The CDR3: CASSGYSKQYF. The CDR3 DNA follows: TGTGCCAGCAGTGGATATAGTAAGCAGTACTTC.

This clonotype was seen at least ten times. This chain joins TRBV29-1 and TRBJ2-1; 11 bases line up with TRBD2. The germline gives CDR1 SQVTM, CDR2 ANQGSEA. Losses at the gene ends were 4 bases for V and 7 bases for J; bases not matched to a gene: 6. This CDR3 has 14 amino acids. The CDR3 is CSVVASGRRNEQFF. The DNA for the CDR3 is TGCAGCGTTGTGGCTAGCGGGAGGAGGAATGAGCAGTTCTTC.

This clonotype came up a few times. V is TRBV19 and J is TRBJ1-1; 7 bases fit TRBD1. Germline loops: CDR1 LNHDA, CDR2 SQIVND (reference sequence). V trimming: 4 bases; J trimming: 3 bases; junction bases outside the gene matches: 11. The CDR3 covers 16 residues. CDR3 sequence (DNA): TGTGCCAGTAGTACCGGCAGGGGGTTAGAGGACACTGAAGCTTTCTTT. Translating it yields CASSTGRGLEDTEAFF. Combining the CDR3 with reference TRBV19 and TRBJ1-1 gives the whole variable domain DGGITQSPKYLFRKEGQNVTLSCEQNLNHDAMYWYRQDPGQGLRLIYYSQIVNDFQKGDIAEGYSVSREKKESFPLTVTSAQKNPTAFYLCASSTGRGLEDTEAFFGQGTRLTVV.

This clonotype was counted a few times. This clone may be a read error of a much larger clone one base away. The rearrangement joins TRBV7-8 to TRBJ1-3; TRBD1 matches 7 bases. The CDR3 is 17 amino acids. Germline CDR1 SGHVS, CDR2 FQNEAQ. The CDR3: CASSLAIHRGSGNPIYF. The CDR3 nucleotides read TGTGCCAGCAGCTTAGCTATCCACAGGGGCTCCGGAAACCCCATATATTTT.

Points on this clonotype: A read error is possible here, since a much larger clone lies one base away. The rearrangement joins TRBV20-1 to TRBJ1-5; 7 nucleotides match TRBD1. Germline V gene data show CDR1 as DFQATT and CDR2 as SNEGSKA (reference sequence). The CDR3 is 15 amino acids. The CDR3 coding sequence is TGCAGTGCTGGCTTTACAGGGGATAGCACTCAGCCCCAGCATTTT. Its protein product is CSAGFTGDSTQPQHF.

This clonotype has ten or more counts. The V call is TRBV7-9, the J call TRBJ2-1; 9 bases are a match to TRBD1. J gave up 7 bases and V 5 bases, and 9 bases lay outside the gene matches. The germline V gene encodes CDR1 SEHNR and CDR2 FQNEAQ (reference sequence). The CDR3 sequence is 15 residues long. The CDR3 DNA is TGTGCCAGCAGCGGGGGACAGGGCGGCGTGAATGAGCAGTTCTTC. Translating gives CASSGGQGGVNEQFF.

On this clonotype: At one boundary the junction diverges from the germline segment, which might be a read error. V and J are TRBV3-1 and TRBJ1-4; D gene uncertain. The CDR3 extends over 14 amino acids. CDR1 and CDR2 (germline): LGHDT, YNNKEL (reference sequence). The CDR3 loop is CASSGFATSEKLFF. The CDR3 region has the DNA TGCGCCAGCAGCGGGTTTGCAACTAGTGAAAAACTGTTTTTT.

The rearrangement uses TRBV7-9 and TRBJ2-6; D unresolved. The CDR3 runs 10 residues. V was pared by 3 bases and J by 13 bases, with 4 bases between. Per germline, CDR1 SEHNR and CDR2 FQNEAQ (reference sequence). The CDR3 sequence: CASSFPVLTF. CDR3 coding DNA: TGTGCCAGCAGCTTCCCAGTCCTGACTTTC.

This clonotype was found many times. This chain connects TRBV5-8 to TRBJ2-3; 7 nucleotides match TRBD2. J gave up 3 bases and V 1 base, and 8 bases lay outside the gene matches. The CDR3 runs to 16 residues. Germline CDR1 SGHTS, CDR2 YDEGEE. CDR3 DNA sequence: TGTGCCAGCAGCTTGCGGGGCGGGAGTGGGACAGATACGCAGTATTTT. Residues: CASSLRGGSGTDTQYF. The entire variable domain, with the rest obtained from reference TRBV5-8 and TRBJ2-3, is as follows: EAGVTQSPTHLIKTRGQQATLRCSPISGHTSVYWYQQALGLGLQFLLWYDEGEERNRGNFPPRFSGRQFPNYSSELNVNALELEDSALYLCASSLRGGSGTDTQYFGPGTRLTVL.

This clonotype was recorded a few times. Just one base apart from a much larger clone, this may be a read error. The rearrangement joins TRBV7-2 to TRBJ2-1; D may be TRBD2 (6 bases). Between the trimmed V and J ends, which lost 5 bases and 2 bases, there was a span of 28 bases. This CDR3 comprises 20 residues. Per the germline V gene, CDR1 is SGHTA and CDR2 is FQGNSA. The DNA of the CDR3 is TGTGCCAGCAGCGACCCTACATTAGCCAATAGCGGCAGCCCCTACAATGAGCAGTTCTTC. Protein sequence: CASSDPTLANSGSPYNEQFF.

The chain uses TRBV6-5 and TRBJ2-3; D gene uncertain. The CDR3 consists of 14 residues. V gave up 5 bases and J gave up 0 bases, with 9 bases separating them. Germline CDR1 reads MNHEY; CDR2 reads SVGAGI. The CDR3 DNA sequence: TGTGCCAGCAGTGATACGGGCAGCACAGATACGCAGTATTTT. Its protein product is CASSDTGSTDTQYF.

This clonotype was picked up many times. This chain uses TRBV4-1 with TRBJ2-5, with 8 bases matching TRBD1. J gave up 2 bases and V 4 bases, and 6 bases lay outside the gene matches. Germline loops: CDR1 MGHRA, CDR2 YSYEKL. The CDR3 is made up of 15 amino acids. The CDR3 DNA is TGCGCCAGCAGCCGAGGACAGGGTCTTCAAGAGACCCAGTACTTC. This translates into CASSRGQGLQETQYF.

This clonotype appeared many times. This chain connects TRBV12-3 or TRBV12-4 to TRBJ2-2, with 12 bases lining up with TRBD1. This CDR3 region has 15 residues. J gave up 6 bases and V 7 bases, and 6 bases lay outside the gene matches. CDR3 bases: TGTGCCAGCACCGGGACAGGGGGCGCTCCCGGGGAGCTGTTTTTT. Translation gives CASTGTGGAPGELFF.

This clonotype was seen at least ten times. The chain employs TRBV7-2 and TRBJ1-5; no firm D call. Germline CDR1 SGHTA, CDR2 FQGNSA. V lost 2 bases and J lost 5, with 4 bases in between. The CDR3 loop spans 12 amino acids. The CDR3 loop is CASSLPYQPQHF. The CDR3 DNA reads as TGTGCCAGCAGCTTACCATATCAGCCCCAGCATTTT.

J is TRBJ2-7 and V is TRBV28; D assignment may be TRBD1 or TRBD2 (5 bases each). Germline V CDR1 and CDR2: MDHEN, SYDVKM. The CDR3 spans 14 residues. The V end was cut by 7 bases, the J end by 4 bases, with 17 bases between. CDR3 in DNA: TGTGCCAGCACCGCCCGGACTGGGGGATACGAGCAGTACTTC. Encoded protein: CASTARTGGYEQYF.

This clonotype was seen many times. This chain joins TRBV14 and TRBJ2-7; the match to TRBD1 covers 9 bases. The V gene's germline CDR1 is SGHDN and CDR2 FVKESK. The CDR3 runs 15 residues. V lost 0 bases to trimming and J lost 6 bases; unmatched junction nucleotides: 6. CDR3 DNA sequence: TGTGCCAGCAGCCAAGATCCGGGACAGGGCTCCGAGCAGTACTTC. This codes for CASSQDPGQGSEQYF.

This chain connects TRBV28 to TRBJ1-5, with D possibly matching TRBD1 (5 bases). With 3 bases removed from V and 6 bases from J, the gap between germline ends came to 27 bases. The CDR3 contains 19 residues. CDR1 and CDR2 from the germline V gene are MDHEN and SYDVKM. In nucleotides, the CDR3 is TGTGCCAGCAGTTTCCCCGCTCTAAAAAGGACAAGCTCGCTTCAGCCCCAGCATTTT. Translation gives CASSFPALKRTSSLQPQHF.

This chain joins TRBV6-5 and TRBJ2-1, with 8 positions matching TRBD2. This CDR3 has 14 residues. Germline CDR1 reads MNHEY; CDR2 reads SVGAGI. Trimming cost V 5 bases and J 7 bases; bases outside gene matches: 7. The CDR3 is CASSPTGGRNEQFF. CDR3 sequence (DNA): TGTGCCAGCAGTCCGACGGGGGGGCGTAATGAGCAGTTCTTC.

At least ten counts were recorded for this clonotype. The V gene is TRBV20-1, the J gene TRBJ2-7; 11 bases map to TRBD2. The CDR3 contains 15 residues. Germline CDR1 reads DFQATT; CDR2 reads SNEGSKA (reference sequence). The V and J ends lost 6 bases and 2 bases, in that order; junction bases with no gene match: 9. The CDR3 spells CSAILLAGVAYEQYF. The CDR3, as DNA: TGCAGTGCCATTCTACTAGCGGGAGTTGCCTACGAGCAGTACTTC.

This rearrangement joins TRBV2 to TRBJ2-7; D gene unclear. V gave up 6 bases and J gave up 2 bases, with 11 bases separating them. Germline values: CDR1 SNHLY, CDR2 FYNNEI. The CDR3 runs to 13 residues. In DNA, the CDR3 is TGTGCCAGCAGGCTTACAAGGGCCTACGAGCAGTACTTC. This gives the protein CASRLTRAYEQYF.

This clonotype was seen many times. This chain connects TRBV15 to TRBJ1-2; 7 bases are shared with TRBD1. CDR1 is LNHNV and CDR2 is YYDKDF in the germline V gene (reference sequence). The CDR3 has 16 residues. With V trimmed by 1 base and J by 1 base, 6 bases remained unmatched. CDR3 nucleotide sequence: TGTGCCACCAGCAGAGGGGACAGAGGGATTAACTATGGCTACACCTTC. Protein sequence: CATSRGDRGINYGYTF.